The entry that follows covers one T cell receptor (beta chain) sequence. The sample belongs to a study of early T cells in non-severe SARS-CoV-2 infection. cDNA molecules, individually, were tagged with unique molecular identifiers. MiXCR, applied by TCRdb to the 5' RACE reads, yields one record per CDR3 protein. The sample lists 65,000 to 90,000 distinct CDR3 sequences; roughly 12% were seen once. The length of the CDR3 is 14 residues. Losses at the gene ends were 6 bases for V and 7 bases for J; bases not matched to a gene: 9. CDR1 is LNHDA, CDR2 SQIVND, per germline (reference sequence). Sequencing was done on a sample of whole blood. This chain links TRBV19 with TRBJ2-1; TRBD2 matches at 7 bases. The clonotype was recovered from an adult who was a healthcare worker with PCR-confirmed SARS-CoV-2 infection or an uninfected control (not recorded which). CDR3 region: CASRDGRWRNEQFF. The CDR3 DNA follows: TGTGCCAGTAGGGACGGGAGGTGGCGGAATGAGCAGTTCTTC.